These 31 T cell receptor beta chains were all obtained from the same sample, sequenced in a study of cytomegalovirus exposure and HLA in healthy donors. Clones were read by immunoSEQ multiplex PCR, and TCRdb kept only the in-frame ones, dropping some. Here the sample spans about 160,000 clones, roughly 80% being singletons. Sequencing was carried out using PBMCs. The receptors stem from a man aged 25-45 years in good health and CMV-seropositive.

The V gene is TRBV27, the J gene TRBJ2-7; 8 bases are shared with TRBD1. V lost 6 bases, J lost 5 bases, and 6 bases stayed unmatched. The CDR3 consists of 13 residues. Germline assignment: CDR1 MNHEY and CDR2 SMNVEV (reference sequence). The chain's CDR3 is CASRGTGANEQYF. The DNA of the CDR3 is TGTGCCAGCAGGGGGACAGGCGCGAACGAGCAGTACTTC.

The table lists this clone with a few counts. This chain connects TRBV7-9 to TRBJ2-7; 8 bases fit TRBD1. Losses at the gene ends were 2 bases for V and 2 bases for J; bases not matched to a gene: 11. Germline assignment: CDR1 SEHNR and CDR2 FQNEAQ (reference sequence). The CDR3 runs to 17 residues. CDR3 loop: CASSLRYGTGTAYEQYF. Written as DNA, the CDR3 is TGTGCCAGCAGCTTAAGGTATGGGACAGGAACTGCCTACGAGCAGTACTTC.

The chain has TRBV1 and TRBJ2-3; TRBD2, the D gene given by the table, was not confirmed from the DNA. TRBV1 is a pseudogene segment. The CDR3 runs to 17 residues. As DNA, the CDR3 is TGCACCAGCAGCCAAGATCGGGCTAGCCCTCGCACAGATACGCAGTATTTT. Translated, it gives CTSSQDRASPRTDTQYF.

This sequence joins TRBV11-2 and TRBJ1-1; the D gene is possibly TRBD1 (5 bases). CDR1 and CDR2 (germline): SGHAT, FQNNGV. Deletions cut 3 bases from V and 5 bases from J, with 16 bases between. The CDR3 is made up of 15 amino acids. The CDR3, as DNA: TGTGCCAGCAGCTTGTCAAGGGGATGGGGTACTGAAGCTTTCTTT. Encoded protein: CASSLSRGWGTEAFF.

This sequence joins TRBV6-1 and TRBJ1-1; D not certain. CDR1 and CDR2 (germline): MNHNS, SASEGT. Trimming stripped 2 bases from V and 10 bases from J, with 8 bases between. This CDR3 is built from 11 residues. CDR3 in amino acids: CASSELAGAFF. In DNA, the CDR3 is TGTGCCAGCAGTGAATTGGCAGGAGCTTTCTTT.

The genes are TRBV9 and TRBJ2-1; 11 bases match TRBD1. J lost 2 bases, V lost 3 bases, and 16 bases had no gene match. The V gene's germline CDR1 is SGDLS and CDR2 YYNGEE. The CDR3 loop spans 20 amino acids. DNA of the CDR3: TGTGCCAGCAGCGCAACGACGAAAGGGACAGGGGGAGCAGCCTACAATGAGCAGTTCTTC. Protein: CASSATTKGTGGAAYNEQFF.

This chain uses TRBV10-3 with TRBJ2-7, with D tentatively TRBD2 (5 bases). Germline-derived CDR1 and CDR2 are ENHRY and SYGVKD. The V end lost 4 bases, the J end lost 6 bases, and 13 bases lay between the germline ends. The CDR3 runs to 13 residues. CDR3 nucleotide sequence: TGTGCCATCAGTGTATCAGAGGGCGCCGAGCAGTACTTC. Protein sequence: CAISVSEGAEQYF.

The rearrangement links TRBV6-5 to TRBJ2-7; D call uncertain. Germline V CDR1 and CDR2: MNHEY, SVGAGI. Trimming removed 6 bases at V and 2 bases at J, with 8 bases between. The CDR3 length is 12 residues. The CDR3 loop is CASRWRTYEQYF. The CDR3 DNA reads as TGTGCCAGCAGGTGGCGGACCTACGAGCAGTACTTC.

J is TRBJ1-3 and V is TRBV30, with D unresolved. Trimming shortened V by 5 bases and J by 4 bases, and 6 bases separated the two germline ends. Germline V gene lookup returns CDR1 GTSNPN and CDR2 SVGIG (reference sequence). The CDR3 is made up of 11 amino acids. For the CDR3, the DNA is TGTGCCTGGGGGGAGGGAAACACCATATATTTT. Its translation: CAWGEGNTIYF.

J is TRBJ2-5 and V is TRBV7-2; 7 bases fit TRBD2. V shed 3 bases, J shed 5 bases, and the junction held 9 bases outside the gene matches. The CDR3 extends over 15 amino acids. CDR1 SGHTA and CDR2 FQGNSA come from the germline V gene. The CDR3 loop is CASSFNGGDGETQYF. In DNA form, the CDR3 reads TGTGCCAGCAGCTTTAATGGGGGGGATGGGGAGACCCAGTACTTC.

The CDR3 coding sequence is TGTGCCAGCCGACCGGACAGATCACAGCCCCAGCATTTT. This translates into CASRPDRSQPQHF. This chain connects TRBV7-9 to TRBJ1-5; D possibly corresponds to TRBD1 (6 bases). Germline V gives CDR1 SEHNR, CDR2 FQNEAQ (reference sequence). CDR3 length: 13 residues. The V end lost 8 bases, the J end lost 7 bases, and 15 bases lay between the germline ends.

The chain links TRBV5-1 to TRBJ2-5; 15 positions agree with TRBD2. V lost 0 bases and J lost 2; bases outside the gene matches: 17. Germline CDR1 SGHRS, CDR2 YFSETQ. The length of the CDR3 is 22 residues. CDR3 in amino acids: CASSLDGGDSGLAGGNQETQYF. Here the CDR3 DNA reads TGCGCCAGCAGCTTGGACGGGGGAGACTCGGGACTAGCGGGGGGAAATCAAGAGACCCAGTACTTC.

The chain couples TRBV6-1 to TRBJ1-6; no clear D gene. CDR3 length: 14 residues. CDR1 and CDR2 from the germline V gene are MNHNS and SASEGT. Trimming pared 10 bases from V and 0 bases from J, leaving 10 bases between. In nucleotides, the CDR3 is TGTGCCATAAACAGAAGCTCCTATAATTCACCCCTCCACTTT. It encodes CAINRSSYNSPLHF.

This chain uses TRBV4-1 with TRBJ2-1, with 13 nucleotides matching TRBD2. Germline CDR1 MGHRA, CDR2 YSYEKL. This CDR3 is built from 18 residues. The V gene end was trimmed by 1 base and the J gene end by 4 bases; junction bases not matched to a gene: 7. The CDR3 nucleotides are TGCGCCAGCAGCCAAGGACTAGCGGGGGGCCTTGGGTACAATGAGCAGTTCTTC. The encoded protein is CASSQGLAGGLGYNEQFF.

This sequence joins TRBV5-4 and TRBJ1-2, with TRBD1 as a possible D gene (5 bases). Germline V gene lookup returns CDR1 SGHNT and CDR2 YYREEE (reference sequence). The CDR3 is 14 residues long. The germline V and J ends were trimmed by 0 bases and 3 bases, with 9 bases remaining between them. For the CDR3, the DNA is TGTGCCAGCAGCTTGGCTACAGGTGACTATGGCTACACCTTC. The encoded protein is CASSLATGDYGYTF.

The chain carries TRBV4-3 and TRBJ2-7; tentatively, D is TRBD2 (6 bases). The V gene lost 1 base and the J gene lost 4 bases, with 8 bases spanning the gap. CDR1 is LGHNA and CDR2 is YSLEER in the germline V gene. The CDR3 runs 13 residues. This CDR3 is CASSQGAGYEQYF. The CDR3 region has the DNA TGCGCCAGCAGCCAAGGGGCGGGGTACGAGCAGTACTTC.

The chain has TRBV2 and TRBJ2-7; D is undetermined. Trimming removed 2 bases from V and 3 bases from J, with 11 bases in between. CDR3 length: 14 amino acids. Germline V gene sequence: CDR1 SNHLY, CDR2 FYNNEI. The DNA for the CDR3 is TGTGCCAGCAGTGAAATGGCAGGCTACTACGAGCAGTACTTC. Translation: CASSEMAGYYEQYF.

The CDR3 DNA follows: TGCGCCAGCAAGGAGGATACAACTAATGAAAAACTGTTTTTT. Protein sequence: CASKEDTTNEKLFF. The gene calls are TRBV5-1 and TRBJ1-4; D call uncertain. This CDR3 comprises 14 residues. Germline-derived CDR1 and CDR2 are SGHRS and YFSETQ. The ends were cut back, 6 bases at V and 0 bases at J, with 9 bases in the middle.

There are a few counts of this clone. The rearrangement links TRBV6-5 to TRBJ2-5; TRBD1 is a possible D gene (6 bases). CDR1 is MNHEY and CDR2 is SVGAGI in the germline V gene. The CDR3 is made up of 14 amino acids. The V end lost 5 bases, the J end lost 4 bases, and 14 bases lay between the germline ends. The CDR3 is CASSLTGMGETQYF. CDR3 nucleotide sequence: TGTGCCAGCAGTCTAACAGGGATGGGAGAGACCCAGTACTTC.

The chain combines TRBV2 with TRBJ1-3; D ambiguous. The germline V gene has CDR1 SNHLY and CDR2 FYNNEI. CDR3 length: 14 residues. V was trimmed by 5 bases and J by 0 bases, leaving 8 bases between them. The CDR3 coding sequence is TGTGCCAGCAGTTTTAGGAGCTCTGGAAACACCATATATTTT. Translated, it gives CASSFRSSGNTIYF.

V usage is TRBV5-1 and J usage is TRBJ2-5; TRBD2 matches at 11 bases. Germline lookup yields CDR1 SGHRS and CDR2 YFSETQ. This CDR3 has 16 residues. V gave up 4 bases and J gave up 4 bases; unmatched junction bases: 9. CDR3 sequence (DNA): TGCGCCAGCAGCGCCTTACTAGCGGGGGACGGAGAGACCCAGTACTTC. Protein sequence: CASSALLAGDGETQYF.

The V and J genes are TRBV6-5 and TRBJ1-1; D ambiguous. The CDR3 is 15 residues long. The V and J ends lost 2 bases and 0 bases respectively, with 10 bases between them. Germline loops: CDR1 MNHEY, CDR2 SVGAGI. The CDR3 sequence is CASSYGRRLNTEAFF. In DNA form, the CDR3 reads TGTGCCAGCAGTTACGGCCGGAGATTGAACACTGAAGCTTTCTTT.

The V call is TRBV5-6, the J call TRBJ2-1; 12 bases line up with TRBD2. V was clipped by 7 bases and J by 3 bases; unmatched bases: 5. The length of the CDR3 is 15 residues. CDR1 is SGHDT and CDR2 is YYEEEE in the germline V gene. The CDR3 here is CASVPSGGVYNEQFF. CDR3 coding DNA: TGTGCCAGCGTCCCTAGCGGGGGGGTCTACAATGAGCAGTTCTTC.

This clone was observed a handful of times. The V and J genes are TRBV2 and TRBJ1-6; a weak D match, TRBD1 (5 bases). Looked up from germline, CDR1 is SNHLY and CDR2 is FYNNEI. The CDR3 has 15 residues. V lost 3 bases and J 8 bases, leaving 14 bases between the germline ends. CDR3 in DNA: TGTGCCAGCAGTGAGGGCGGGGGGTTGGATTCACCCCTCCACTTT. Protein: CASSEGGGLDSPLHF.

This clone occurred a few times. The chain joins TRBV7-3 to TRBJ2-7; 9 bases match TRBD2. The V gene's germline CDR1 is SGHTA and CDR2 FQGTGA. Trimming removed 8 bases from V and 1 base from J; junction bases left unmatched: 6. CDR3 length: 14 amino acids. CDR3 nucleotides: TGTGCCAGCGCGACTAGCGGAGGTTCCTACGAGCAGTACTTC. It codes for CASATSGGSYEQYF.

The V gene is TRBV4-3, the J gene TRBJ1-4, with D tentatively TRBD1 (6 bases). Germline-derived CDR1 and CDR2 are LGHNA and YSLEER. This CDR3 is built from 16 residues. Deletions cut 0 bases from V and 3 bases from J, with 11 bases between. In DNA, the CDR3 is TGCGCCAGCAGCCAAGATCCCGGACAGCCTAATGAAAAACTGTTTTTT. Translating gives CASSQDPGQPNEKLFF.

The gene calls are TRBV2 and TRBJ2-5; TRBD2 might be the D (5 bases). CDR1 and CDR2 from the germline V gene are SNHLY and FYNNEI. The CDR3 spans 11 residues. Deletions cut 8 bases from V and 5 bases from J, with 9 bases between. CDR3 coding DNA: TGTGCCAGCGTCCGGGATGAGACCCAGTACTTC. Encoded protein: CASVRDETQYF.

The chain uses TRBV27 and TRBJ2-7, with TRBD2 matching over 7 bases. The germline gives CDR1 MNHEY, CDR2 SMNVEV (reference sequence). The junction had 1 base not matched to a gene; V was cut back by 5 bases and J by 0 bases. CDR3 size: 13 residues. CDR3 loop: CASSRGVSYEQYF. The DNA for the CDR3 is TGTGCCAGCAGTCGGGGGGTCTCCTACGAGCAGTACTTC.

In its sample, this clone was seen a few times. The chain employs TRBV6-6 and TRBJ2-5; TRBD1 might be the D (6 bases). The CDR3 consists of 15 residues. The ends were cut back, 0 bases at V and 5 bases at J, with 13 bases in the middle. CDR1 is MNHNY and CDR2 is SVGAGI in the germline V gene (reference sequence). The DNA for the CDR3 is TGTGCCAGCAGTTACTCGCAGGGGCTCAGGGAGACCCAGTACTTC. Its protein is CASSYSQGLRETQYF.

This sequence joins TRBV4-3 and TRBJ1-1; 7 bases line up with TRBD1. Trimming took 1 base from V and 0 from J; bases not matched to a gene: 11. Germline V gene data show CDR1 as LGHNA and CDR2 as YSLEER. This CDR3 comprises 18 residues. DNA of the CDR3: TGCGCCAGCAGCCAAGCTCCGGACAGGTTGGGGGTGAACACTGAAGCTTTCTTT. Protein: CASSQAPDRLGVNTEAFF.

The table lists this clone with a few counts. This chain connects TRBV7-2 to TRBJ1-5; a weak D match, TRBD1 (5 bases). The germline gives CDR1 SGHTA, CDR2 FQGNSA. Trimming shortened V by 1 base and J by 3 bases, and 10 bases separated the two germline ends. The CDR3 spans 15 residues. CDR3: CASSLGTGSNQPQHF. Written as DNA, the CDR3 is TGTGCCAGCAGCTTAGGAACAGGCTCCAATCAGCCCCAGCATTTT.